The next 13 T cell receptor beta chains were all read from a single sample in a study of blood T cell repertoires in COVID-19. The repertoire was sequenced with immunoSEQ multiplex PCR; TCRdb's copy has only in-frame clones and lacks some. The table records roughly 100,000 clones, 65% to 90% of them present only once. Sequenced input: peripheral blood. The receptors were gathered from a woman over 75 with acute or convalescent COVID-19.

The chain joins TRBV25-1 to TRBJ1-2, with 7 nucleotides matching TRBD1. CDR1 and CDR2 (germline): MGHDK, SYGVNS. This CDR3 comprises 15 residues. The V gene end was trimmed by 6 bases and the J gene end by 2 bases; junction bases not matched to a gene: 9. CDR3 protein: CASSGQERFNYGYTF. The DNA of the CDR3 is TGTGCCAGCAGCGGACAGGAACGTTTCAACTATGGCTACACCTTC.

The rearrangement uses TRBV28 and TRBJ1-5, with 7 bases that match TRBD1. CDR3 length: 15 amino acids. Germline CDR1 and CDR2: MDHEN and SYDVKM. The junction had 8 bases not matched to a gene; V was cut back by 4 bases and J by 5 bases. CDR3 sequence reads: CASSSMDRQHQPQHF. CDR3 in DNA: TGTGCCAGCAGTTCCATGGACAGGCAGCATCAGCCCCAGCATTTT.

The chain uses TRBV5-1 and TRBJ2-7; the D gene is possibly TRBD2 (6 bases). The V gene lost 4 bases and the J gene lost 6 bases, with 14 bases spanning the gap. In germline, CDR1 is SGHRS, CDR2 YFSETQ. The CDR3 length is 13 residues. The CDR3 DNA is TGCGCCAGCAGCCCGGGACTGGAGAGCGAGCAGTACTTC. As protein: CASSPGLESEQYF.

This chain links TRBV7-9 with TRBJ2-2; 11 bases map to TRBD1. Looked up from germline, CDR1 is SEHNR and CDR2 is FQNEAQ (reference sequence). The ends lost 4 bases at V and 0 bases at J; junction bases unmatched: 4. The CDR3 runs 17 residues. The CDR3 region is CASSYGTGGANTGELFF. CDR3 nucleotides: TGTGCCAGCAGCTACGGGACAGGGGGAGCGAACACCGGGGAGCTGTTTTTT.

Concerning this clone itself: This specimen includes other DNA sequences encoding the same CDR3. CDR3 in DNA: TGCGCCAGCAGCTTAGCAGGGTACTCACCCCTCCACTTT. It encodes CASSLAGYSPLHF. The chain couples TRBV5-1 to TRBJ1-6, with D perhaps TRBD1 (5 bases). Germline values: CDR1 SGHRS, CDR2 YFSETQ. The ends were cut back, 2 bases at V and 10 bases at J, with 10 bases in the middle. The length of the CDR3 is 13 residues.

This clone was observed once. CDR3 amino acids: CASSLDYSSGNTIYF. CDR3 DNA sequence: TGTGCCAGCAGCTTAGATTACAGCTCTGGAAACACCATATATTTT. The rearrangement joins TRBV7-2 to TRBJ1-3; no definite D call. The germline CDR1 and CDR2 sequences are SGHTA and FQGNSA. The CDR3 has 15 residues. Trimming took off 1 base at V and 0 bases at J, with 7 bases between the two ends.

J is TRBJ2-5 and V is TRBV10-3, with 8 positions matching TRBD2. The CDR3 is made up of 15 amino acids. The germline V gene has CDR1 ENHRY and CDR2 SYGVKD. V dropped 2 bases and J dropped 4; count of bases not matched to a gene: 6. As DNA, the CDR3 is TGTGCCATCAGTGAGGTTAGCGGGGTAGGAGAGACCCAGTACTTC. This codes for CAISEVSGVGETQYF.

This clone was detected only once. This sequence joins TRBV29-1 and TRBJ2-7; perhaps TRBD1 as D (5 bases). Germline loops: CDR1 SQVTM, CDR2 ANQGSEA. V lost 5 bases to trimming and J lost 0 bases, with 17 bases between them. This CDR3 spans 15 amino acids. This CDR3 is CSVLLTDTSSYEQYF. In nucleotides, the CDR3 is TGCAGCGTTCTCTTGACGGACACAAGCTCCTACGAGCAGTACTTC.

The rearrangement joins TRBV29-1 to TRBJ2-1; unclear D gene. V lost 7 bases to trimming and J lost 3 bases, with 7 bases between them. CDR1 is SQVTM and CDR2 is ANQGSEA in the germline V gene. The CDR3 covers 11 residues. CDR3 DNA sequence: TGCAGCGCCCAGAACTACAATGAGCAGTTCTTC. Its translation: CSAQNYNEQFF.

The CDR3 reads CASTPRLGSSHVPYYAGELFF. The CDR3 DNA sequence: TGTGCCAGCACCCCGAGACTTGGCTCCTCTCATGTCCCTTATTACGCCGGGGAGCTGTTTTTT. This sequence joins TRBV27 and TRBJ2-2, with D unresolved. The germline V gene encodes CDR1 MNHEY and CDR2 SMNVEV (reference sequence). This CDR3 region has 21 residues. V lost 7 bases, J lost 6 bases, and 36 bases lay in between.

V usage is TRBV2 and J usage is TRBJ1-1, with 8 positions matching TRBD1. Germline CDR1 SNHLY, CDR2 FYNNEI. V lost 4 bases, J lost 4 bases, and 2 bases stayed unmatched. This CDR3 has 13 residues. The CDR3 reads CASSGTGGTEAFF. The DNA for the CDR3 is TGTGCCAGCAGTGGCACAGGGGGCACTGAAGCTTTCTTT.

A remark on this clone: A junction end diverges from the germline sequence, so it may reflect a read error. The chain carries TRBV7-7 and TRBJ1-3; TRBD1 agrees at 8 bases. Germline CDR1 SSHAT, CDR2 FNYEAQ (reference sequence). The CDR3 is 15 amino acids. CDR3 in amino acids: CASSPGQGKGNTIYF. In DNA form, the CDR3 reads TGTGCTAGCAGCCCCGGACAGGGTAAAGGAAACACCATATATTTT.

The CDR3 bases are TGTGCCTGGAGTGTACGACGGGACTCTGGAAACACCATATATTTT. It translates to CAWSVRRDSGNTIYF. This rearrangement joins TRBV30 to TRBJ1-3; no firm D call. Germline assignment: CDR1 GTSNPN and CDR2 SVGIG (reference sequence). The V end was cut by 0 bases, the J end by 0 bases, with 9 bases between. CDR3 length: 15 residues.